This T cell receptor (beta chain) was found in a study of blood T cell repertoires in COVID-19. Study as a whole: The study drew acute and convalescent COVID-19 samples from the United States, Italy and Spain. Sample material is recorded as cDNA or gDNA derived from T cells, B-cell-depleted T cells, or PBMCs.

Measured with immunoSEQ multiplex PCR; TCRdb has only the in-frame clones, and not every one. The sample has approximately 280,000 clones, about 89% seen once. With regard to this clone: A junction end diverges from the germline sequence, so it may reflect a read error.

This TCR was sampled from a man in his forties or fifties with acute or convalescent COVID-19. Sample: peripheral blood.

CDR3 DNA sequence: TGTGCCATCAGTGAGTCGGACCCACTAGAGTTC. This encodes CAISESDPLEF. The chain joins TRBV10-3 to TRBJ2-7; D may be TRBD2 (5 bases). The germline gives CDR1 ENHRY, CDR2 SYGVKD. The CDR3 totals 11 residues.